The T cell receptor (beta chain) under discussion was sequenced for a study of cytomegalovirus exposure and HLA in healthy donors (dated by TCRdb to the late 2010s). With respect to the entire study: A later analysis indicated that the 95 to 150 validation repertoires were generated on the platform also employed for the roughly 650 repertoires of the first cohort. A separate validation cohort of 100 to 150 different subjects was used in addition to the approximately 610-subject first cohort. The study aimed to test whether cataloging public T cell receptors could reveal signatures of past pathogen exposure. To predict cytomegalovirus infection status, the study brought together high-throughput TCR immunosequencing, statistical association of individual TCRs with disease status, and machine learning. Results and caveats for the whole study, not just this receptor: Subsequent analysis determined that TCRs grouped into clusters in the first cohort also showed a tendency toward co-occurrence across the approximately 110 validation repertoires, and roughly 95% of cluster scores exceeded 0. In both the original and validation cohorts, the classifier was reported to diagnose cytomegalovirus status with high specificity and sensitivity. A few of the identified cytomegalovirus-associated TCR beta chains were confirmed in vitro to be specific for cytomegalovirus antigens. Most TCR sequences were observed very rarely across donors, whereas some public TCRs were present in many individuals. All 120 or so repertoires were used to score co-occurrence in the validation cohort in a later analysis, because that analysis had no HLA typing for the cohort. The authors suggested that the approach could potentially be generalized to other disease states and immunological phenotypes. A total of about 180 TCR beta chains were listed by the study as associated with cytomegalovirus.

The donors belonged to the validation cohort of over a hundred subjects, which was separate from the roughly 700-subject first cohort. Via the germline V gene (reference sequence), CDR1 is PRHDT and CDR2 FYEKMQ. The CDR3 starts with the cysteine, ends with the phenylalanine, and has 13 residues. Only the CDR3 DNA is retained, 39 bases long and in frame from the first base. V and J lose 0 bases and 0 bases, and a span of 3 bases separates them. Library creation used the immunoSEQ multiplex PCR assay. As for how the authors treated the data: To diagnose cytomegalovirus status from the catalog of TCR beta chain sequences, a statistical classification framework was built. What TCRdb holds here is the immuneACCESS table cut down to in-frame rearrangements. Part of the clones is not present; checked against another copy, under half of the missing clones reflect an unresolved V gene, and the others are unexplained. The V and J calls and clone size were taken over from that table, and D and trimming were inferred from the DNA. The sample has roughly 310,000 clones on record, around 90% of them singletons. The ten largest clones represent approximately 0.95% of the sample.

Remarks on this clone: The antigen this receptor binds is unknown. No clone much larger than this one lies a single base away; base qualities are absent. Within the sample, other DNA sequences also encode this same CDR3.

The sequence links TRBV13 to TRBJ2-7, with no confident D gene call. Material: PBMCs. This TCR was sampled from a man younger than 45 in good health and CMV-seronegative. This receptor carries the CDR3 CASSLGASYEQYF. The bases are TGTGCCAGCAGCTTAGGAGCCTCCTACGAGCAGTACTTC.